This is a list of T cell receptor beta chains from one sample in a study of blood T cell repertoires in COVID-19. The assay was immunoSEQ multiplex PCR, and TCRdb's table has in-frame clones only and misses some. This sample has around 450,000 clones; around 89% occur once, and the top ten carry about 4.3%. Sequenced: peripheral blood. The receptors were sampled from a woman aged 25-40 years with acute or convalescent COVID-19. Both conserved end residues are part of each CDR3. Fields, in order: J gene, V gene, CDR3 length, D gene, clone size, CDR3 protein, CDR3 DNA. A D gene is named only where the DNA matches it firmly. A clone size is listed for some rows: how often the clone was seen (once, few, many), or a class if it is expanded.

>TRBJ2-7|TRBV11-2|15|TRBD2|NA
CASSLGTSGDYEQYF
TGTGCCAGCAGCCTCGGGACTAGCGGGGACTACGAGCAGTACTTC
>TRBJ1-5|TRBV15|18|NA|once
CATSRDDYTVNSNQPQHF
TGTGCCACCAGCAGAGATGATTATACGGTTAATAGCAATCAGCCCCAGCATTTT
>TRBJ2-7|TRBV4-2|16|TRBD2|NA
CASSQDGPGGMYEQYF
TGTGCCAGCAGCCAAGATGGTCCGGGGGGGATGTACGAGCAGTACTTC
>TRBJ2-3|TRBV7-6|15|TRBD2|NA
CASSSAGGLRDTQYF
TGTGCCAGCAGTTCCGCGGGGGGGCTGAGAGATACGCAGTATTTT
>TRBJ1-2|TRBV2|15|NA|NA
CASSEALTGNYGYTF
TGTGCCAGCAGTGAAGCGCTCACGGGGAACTATGGCTACACCTTC
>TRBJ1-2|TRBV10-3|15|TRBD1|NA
CAISSQDRGRYGYTF
TGTGCCATCAGTTCACAAGACAGGGGACGCTATGGCTACACCTTC
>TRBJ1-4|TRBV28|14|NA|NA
CASSFGGFVEKLFF
TGTGCCAGCAGCTTCGGCGGGTTCGTTGAAAAACTGTTTTTT
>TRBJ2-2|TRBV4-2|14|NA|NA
CASSPGSNTGELFF
TGTGCCAGCAGCCCGGGGTCGAACACCGGGGAGCTGTTTTTT
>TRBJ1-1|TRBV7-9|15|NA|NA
CASSFLSIMNTEAFF
TGTGCCAGCAGCTTCTTGAGCATAATGAACACTGAAGCTTTCTTT
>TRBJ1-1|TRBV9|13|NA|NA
CASGRGGNTEAFF
TGTGCCAGCGGCCGAGGGGGGAACACTGAAGCTTTCTTT